This T cell receptor beta chain was sequenced for a study of T cell responses to AZD1222 COVID-19 vaccine. Study-level results: Spike-wide vaccine-associated CD4 TCRs dominated at 160-218 and 743-854.

Sequencing used immunoSEQ multiplex PCR; TCRdb keeps in-frame clones, though not all of them. Of 150,000 or so clones in the sample, around 93% are singletons; the top ten hold 3% to 4%. Turning to this clone: No antigen is known for it.

The V and J ends lost 3 bases and 3 bases respectively, with 8 bases between them. Per the germline V gene, CDR1 is LNHNV and CDR2 is YYDKDF (reference sequence). CDR3 length: 13 residues. This sequence originates from an adult who received the AZD1222 COVID-19 vaccine. The chain carries TRBV15 and TRBJ1-2; D is undetermined. Here the sequenced sample was peripheral blood, taken 28 days after the second AZD1222 dose. CDR3 protein: CATSSQNDYGYTF. The CDR3 coding sequence is TGTGCCACCAGCAGTCAGAATGACTATGGCTACACCTTC.